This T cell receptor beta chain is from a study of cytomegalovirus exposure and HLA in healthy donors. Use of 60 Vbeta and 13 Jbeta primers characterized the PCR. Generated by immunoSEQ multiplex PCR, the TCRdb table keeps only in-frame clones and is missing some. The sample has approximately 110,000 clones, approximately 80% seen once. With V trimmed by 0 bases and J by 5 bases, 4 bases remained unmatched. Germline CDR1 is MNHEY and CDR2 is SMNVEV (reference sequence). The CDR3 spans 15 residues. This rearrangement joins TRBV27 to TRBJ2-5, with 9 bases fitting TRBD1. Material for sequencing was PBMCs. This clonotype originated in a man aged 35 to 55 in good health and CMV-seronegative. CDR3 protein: CASSLSTGGGETQYF. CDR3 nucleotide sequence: TGTGCCAGCAGTTTATCAACAGGGGGCGGCGAGACCCAGTACTTC.